This record looks at one TCR beta chain sequence and its context. Its antigen is undetermined. Only in-frame clones appear in the TCRdb table, and some are missing; sequencing was by immunoSEQ multiplex PCR. The data hold tens of thousands of clones, with approximately 80% observed a single time. The data belong to a study of cytomegalovirus exposure and HLA in healthy donors. Study information: The 120 or so validation repertoires matched the approximately 700 first-cohort repertoires in platform, a later analysis reported. Study-wide findings and caveats: Researchers catalogued 164 TCR beta chains as cytomegalovirus-associated. Both high specificity and high sensitivity reportedly marked the classifier's diagnosis of cytomegalovirus status. CMV antigen specificity was confirmed in vitro for three CMV-associated chains.

This CDR3 region has 13 residues. CDR1 is MNHNS, CDR2 SASEGT, per germline. The ends lost 6 bases at V and 1 base at J; junction bases unmatched: 1. The sequenced material came from PBMCs. This clonotype was sampled from a young man in good health and CMV-seronegative. The chain employs TRBV6-1 and TRBJ1-1; 8 bases are shared with TRBD1. CDR3 sequence reads: CASRGTGNTEAFF. CDR3 nucleotides: TGTGCCAGCAGGGGGACAGGGAACACTGAAGCTTTCTTT.